This TCR beta chain was retrieved from a study of blood T cell repertoires in COVID-19. Study in general: Some COVID-19 samples were acute and others convalescent; all came from the United States, Italy and Spain.

Losses at the gene ends were 3 bases for V and 8 bases for J; bases not matched to a gene: 8. This CDR3 is 15 amino acids long. Germline V gives CDR1 LGHDT, CDR2 YNNKEL (reference sequence). TCRdb keeps only in-frame clones here, not all; method: immunoSEQ multiplex PCR. The table records about 480,000 clones, about nine tenths of them present only once. The rearrangement uses TRBV3-1 (or the pseudogene TRBV3-2) and TRBJ1-2; 11 nucleotides line up with TRBD1. The sample was peripheral blood. The sequence was obtained from a woman in her 50s with COVID-19, enrolled during active disease. CDR3 region: CASSHRDRGIYGYTF. CDR3 coding DNA: TGTGCCAGCAGCCACCGGGACAGGGGGATTTACGGCTACACCTTC.